These T cell receptor beta chains were read from a single sample in a study of T cell changes during pregnancy in multiple sclerosis. Using immunoSEQ multiplex PCR, the repertoire was profiled, and TCRdb retains in-frame clones only, with some absent. The table shows roughly 40,000 clones, with roughly nine tenths occurring only once. The sequencing used CD8+ T cells from peripheral blood mononuclear cells, collected before pregnancy. The receptors were sampled from a female donor with multiple sclerosis, enrolled in a pregnancy study. Each CDR3 is given with its conserved first and last residue. A D gene is named only where the DNA matches it firmly. A clone size is listed for some rows: how often the clone was seen (once, few, many), or a class if it is expanded.

CDR3: CASSLGAGGEQYF
DNA: TGCGCCAGCAGCCTGGGGGCGGGTGGCGAGCAGTACTTC
V: TRBV4-3
D: -
J: TRBJ2-7
size: -

CDR3: CASSPTSGSMAETQYF
DNA: TGTGCCAGCAGTCCCACCAGCGGGAGCATGGCAGAGACCCAGTACTTC
V: TRBV28
D: TRBD2
J: TRBJ2-5
size: -

CDR3: CASSFLGSSYEQYF
DNA: TGTGCCAGCAGCTTCCTCGGTAGCTCCTACGAGCAGTACTTC
V: TRBV7-2
D: -
J: TRBJ2-7
size: once

CDR3: CASSPETGGSTDTQYF
DNA: TGTGCCAGCTCACCTGAGACAGGGGGAAGCACAGATACGCAGTATTTT
V: TRBV18
D: TRBD1
J: TRBJ2-3
size: -

CDR3: CAISESQNPYEQYF
DNA: TGTGCCATCAGTGAGTCCCAGAACCCCTACGAGCAGTACTTC
V: TRBV10-3
D: -
J: TRBJ2-7
size: -

CDR3: CASRQGRKLFF
DNA: TGCGCCAGCAGACAGGGAAGAAAACTGTTTTTT
V: TRBV10-1
D: -
J: TRBJ1-4
size: -

CDR3: CSVDGLGHNPYEQYF
DNA: TGCAGCGTTGACGGCCTGGGGCATAACCCCTACGAGCAGTACTTC
V: TRBV29-1
D: -
J: TRBJ2-7
size: -

CDR3: CSVVAGSYEQYF
DNA: TGCAGCGTTGTAGCGGGTAGCTACGAGCAGTACTTC
V: TRBV29-1
D: TRBD2
J: TRBJ2-7
size: once

CDR3: CASSVEGGQRTDTQYF
DNA: TGTGCCAGCAGCGTAGAGGGGGGGCAGCGCACAGATACGCAGTATTTT
V: TRBV9
D: -
J: TRBJ2-3
size: -

CDR3: CASSLAQGIEAFF
DNA: TGTGCCAGCAGCTTAGCGCAGGGAATTGAAGCTTTCTTT
V: TRBV7-9
D: -
J: TRBJ1-1
size: -

CDR3: CASSGDRETQYF
DNA: TGTGCTAGCAGCGGGGACAGGGAGACCCAGTACTTC
V: TRBV7-7
D: -
J: TRBJ2-5
size: -

CDR3: CASSLGQGSTEAFF
DNA: TGTGCCAGCAGCTTGGGACAGGGGAGCACTGAAGCTTTCTTT
V: TRBV5-5
D: TRBD1
J: TRBJ1-1
size: -

CDR3: CASIRLAGGETQYF
DNA: TGTGCCAGCATTAGACTAGCGGGAGGAGAGACCCAGTACTTC
V: TRBV2
D: TRBD2
J: TRBJ2-5
size: -

CDR3: CASSLEIDTGELFF
DNA: TGTGCCAGCAGTCTCGAGATCGACACCGGGGAGCTGTTTTTT
V: TRBV6-5
D: -
J: TRBJ2-2
size: -

CDR3: CASSLSSAGSYEQYF
DNA: TGTGCCAGCAGTCTCTCAAGCGCTGGTTCGTACGAGCAGTACTTC
V: TRBV27
D: -
J: TRBJ2-7
size: -

CDR3: CASSYRGDYEQYF
DNA: TGTGCCAGCAGCTACAGGGGAGACTACGAGCAGTACTTC
V: TRBV7-6
D: TRBD1
J: TRBJ2-7
size: -

CDR3: CASSSSEQDDYGYTF
DNA: TGTGCCAGCAGCTCATCGGAGCAAGACGACTATGGCTACACCTTC
V: TRBV13
D: -
J: TRBJ1-2
size: once

CDR3: CASSPGTSGLNEQFF
DNA: TGTGCCAGCAGTCCCGGGACTAGCGGTCTCAATGAGCAGTTCTTC
V: TRBV11-2
D: TRBD2
J: TRBJ2-1
size: -

CDR3: CASREGSFSGGPGEQYF
DNA: TGCGCCAGCAGAGAGGGGTCCTTCTCGGGAGGGCCAGGAGAGCAGTACTTC
V: TRBV5-1
D: TRBD2
J: TRBJ2-7
size: once

CDR3: CASSVRSGGTGELFF
DNA: TGTGCCAGCAGCGTACGTTCGGGGGGAACCGGGGAGCTGTTTTTT
V: TRBV9
D: TRBD2
J: TRBJ2-2
size: -

CDR3: CASSQVGGSSYEQYF
DNA: TGTGCCAGCAGCCAAGTAGGCGGGAGCTCCTACGAGCAGTACTTC
V: TRBV4-2
D: TRBD2
J: TRBJ2-7
size: -

CDR3: CASSPRGLANTGELFF
DNA: TGTGCCAGCAGCCCCAGGGGACTAGCGAACACCGGGGAGCTGTTTTTT
V: TRBV11-3
D: TRBD2
J: TRBJ2-2
size: -

CDR3: CASSQVVGSSVRTDTQYF
DNA: TGCGCCAGCAGCCAAGTTGTAGGATCTAGCGTTCGCACAGATACGCAGTATTTT
V: TRBV4-1
D: -
J: TRBJ2-3
size: -

CDR3: CASRPQGNYGYTF
DNA: TGTGCCAGCAGACCACAGGGAAACTATGGCTACACCTTC
V: TRBV2
D: -
J: TRBJ1-2
size: -

CDR3: CASSGTGSNEKLFF
DNA: TGTGCCAGCAGCGGGACAGGGTCTAATGAAAAACTGTTTTTT
V: TRBV9
D: TRBD1
J: TRBJ1-4
size: -

CDR3: CASSLRSWSSYNEQFF
DNA: TGTGCCAGCAGCTTGCGTTCGTGGAGCTCCTACAATGAGCAGTTCTTC
V: TRBV5-4
D: -
J: TRBJ2-1
size: -

CDR3: CASSSGSYEQYF
DNA: TGTGCCAGCAGCTCCGGCTCCTACGAGCAGTACTTC
V: TRBV11-2
D: -
J: TRBJ2-7
size: few

CDR3: CASSLEGGSYEQYF
DNA: TGCGCCAGCAGCTTGGAGGGAGGGTCCTACGAGCAGTACTTC
V: TRBV5-1
D: TRBD2
J: TRBJ2-7
size: once

CDR3: CASSPGTGAREKLFF
DNA: TGTGCCAGCAGTCCCGGGACAGGGGCCAGAGAAAAACTGTTTTTT
V: TRBV28
D: TRBD1
J: TRBJ1-4
size: -

CDR3: CASSFAADRGNTIYF
DNA: TGTGCCAGCAGTTTTGCCGCCGACAGGGGAAACACCATATATTTT
V: TRBV28
D: -
J: TRBJ1-3
size: -

CDR3: CASSVGAAINEQFF
DNA: TGTGCCAGCAGCGTAGGCGCGGCGATCAATGAGCAGTTCTTC
V: TRBV9
D: -
J: TRBJ2-1
size: once

CDR3: CASSPPSGSIYNEQFF
DNA: TGTGCCAGCAGTCCGCCCAGCGGGAGCATATACAATGAGCAGTTCTTC
V: TRBV28
D: TRBD2
J: TRBJ2-1
size: -

CDR3: CSVPGTGFYEQYF
DNA: TGCAGCGTCCCCGGGACAGGGTTCTACGAGCAGTACTTC
V: TRBV29-1
D: TRBD1
J: TRBJ2-7
size: -

CDR3: CASEHGFMNTEAFF
DNA: TGTGCCAGCGAGCACGGTTTCATGAACACTGAAGCTTTCTTT
V: TRBV6-6
D: -
J: TRBJ1-1
size: -

CDR3: CASSQEIGGAETQYF
DNA: TGTGCCAGCAGCCAAGAGATCGGGGGAGCCGAGACCCAGTACTTC
V: TRBV4-2
D: -
J: TRBJ2-5
size: -

CDR3: CATSRDPQTSYEQYF
DNA: TGTGCCACCAGCAGAGACCCCCAAACATCCTACGAGCAGTACTTC
V: TRBV15
D: -
J: TRBJ2-7
size: -

CDR3: CASSYSGGPDEQYF
DNA: TGTGCCAGCAGTTACTCAGGCGGCCCAGACGAGCAGTACTTC
V: TRBV6-5
D: -
J: TRBJ2-7
size: -

CDR3: CASSLATSGRDTQYF
DNA: TGTGCCAGCAGCTTAGCTACGAGCGGGAGGGATACGCAGTATTTT
V: TRBV7-9
D: TRBD2
J: TRBJ2-3
size: once

CDR3: CASSVARGREGSSYNEQFF
DNA: TGTGCCAGCAGCGTAGCGCGGGGACGGGAAGGGAGCTCCTACAATGAGCAGTTCTTC
V: TRBV9
D: -
J: TRBJ2-1
size: once

CDR3: CASSRDLAEAFF
DNA: TGTGCCAGCTCGAGAGACTTGGCTGAAGCTTTCTTT
V: TRBV7-9
D: -
J: TRBJ1-1
size: -

CDR3: CASRGTGTYEQYF
DNA: TGTGCCAGCAGGGGGACAGGGACCTACGAGCAGTACTTC
V: TRBV28
D: TRBD1
J: TRBJ2-7
size: -

CDR3: CASSPIWREGETQYF
DNA: TGTGCCAGCAGTCCCATTTGGCGGGAGGGAGAGACCCAGTACTTC
V: TRBV27
D: TRBD2
J: TRBJ2-5
size: -

CDR3: CASSQKTGGPYEQYF
DNA: TGCGCCAGCAGCCAAAAAACAGGGGGGCCCTACGAGCAGTACTTC
V: TRBV4-1
D: TRBD1
J: TRBJ2-7
size: -

CDR3: CASKTSTDTQYF
DNA: TGTGCCAGTAAAACAAGCACAGATACGCAGTATTTT
V: TRBV2
D: -
J: TRBJ2-3
size: -

CDR3: CASRKGGVGGTEAFF
DNA: TGTGCCAGCAGAAAAGGGGGGGTCGGGGGGACTGAAGCTTTCTTT
V: TRBV7-9
D: -
J: TRBJ1-1
size: -

CDR3: CASSEGLAVNTGELFF
DNA: TGTGCCAGCAGCGAGGGCCTAGCGGTAAACACCGGGGAGCTGTTTTTT
V: TRBV2
D: TRBD2
J: TRBJ2-2
size: -

CDR3: CASSLGLQGASTGELFF
DNA: TGTGCCAGCAGCTTAGGCCTTCAAGGGGCGAGCACCGGGGAGCTGTTTTTT
V: TRBV13
D: -
J: TRBJ2-2
size: -

CDR3: CASSLAGTGQGYTF
DNA: TGTGCCAGCAGCTTGGCCGGGACAGGCCAAGGCTACACCTTC
V: TRBV5-4
D: TRBD1
J: TRBJ1-2
size: -

CDR3: CSGEELANYGYTF
DNA: TGCAGCGGAGAGGAGTTAGCTAACTATGGCTACACCTTC
V: TRBV29-1
D: -
J: TRBJ1-2
size: -

CDR3: CASSNTGTGRRETQYF
DNA: TGCGCCAGCAGCAACACCGGGACAGGTCGCCGGGAGACCCAGTACTTC
V: TRBV5-1
D: TRBD1
J: TRBJ2-5
size: -

CDR3: CASSYSGGTLEAFF
DNA: TGTGCCAGCAGTTACTCGGGAGGGACGTTGGAAGCTTTCTTT
V: TRBV6-5
D: -
J: TRBJ1-1
size: once

CDR3: CASSLIYTNTGELFF
DNA: TGTGCCAGCAGCTTAATATACACGAACACCGGGGAGCTGTTTTTT
V: TRBV7-9
D: -
J: TRBJ2-2
size: -

CDR3: CATSPQRASGNEQYF
DNA: TGTGCCACCAGCCCCCAGCGGGCGAGTGGAAACGAGCAGTACTTC
V: TRBV15
D: -
J: TRBJ2-7
size: -

CDR3: CASSLETGGTGELFF
DNA: TGTGCCAGCAGCTTAGAGACAGGGGGGACCGGGGAGCTGTTTTTT
V: TRBV7-6
D: TRBD1
J: TRBJ2-2
size: once